The T cell receptor (beta chain) under discussion was sequenced for a study of blood T cell repertoires in COVID-19. Turning to the study itself: Sites across the United States, Italy and Spain contributed samples from acute and convalescent COVID-19. Sample material is recorded as cDNA or gDNA derived from T cells, B-cell-depleted T cells, or PBMCs.

Germline CDR1 and CDR2: MGHRA and YSYEKL. The V gene lost 0 bases and the J gene lost 11 bases, with 11 bases spanning the gap. This CDR3 has 13 amino acids. The table lists this clone with a few counts. How the authors handled the data: The assay estimated nucleated cells by amplifying reference gene primers. Sequencing was performed with immunoSEQ multiplex PCR; in TCRdb, only in-frame clones are kept and a portion is missing. V and J calls and clone size follow that table, whereas D and trimming were derived from the DNA. The profile shows 45,000 to 55,000 clones, roughly 83% of them singletons. The V and J genes are TRBV4-1 and TRBJ1-5; D is uncertain. What was sequenced was peripheral blood. The clonotype comes from a man aged 45-65 years with active COVID-19. CDR3: CASSQDLTSTQHF. In nucleotides, the CDR3 is TGCGCCAGCAGCCAAGACTTGACAAGTACCCAGCATTTT.